The 27 T cell receptor beta chains listed next were all sequenced from one sample in a study of shared clonotypes between healthy human individuals (dated by TCRdb to about 2020). The method behind the library was the immunoSEQ multiplex PCR assay. Imported from immuneACCESS, the table was reduced by TCRdb to in-frame sequences with V and J called. These copies leave out some clones; in studies compared against another copy, an unresolved V gene accounts for under half, and the cause of the remainder is not known. Counted in this sample were about 2.4 million clones; around 90% of them appeared once. The ten top clones hold around 0.14% of the sample. What was sequenced was naive CD4+ T cells sorted from blood. Taken with the paper, the label for cell subset or site translates to: CD45RA+ positively selected. These receptors originate from a man younger than 30 in good health.

The rearrangement joins TRBV13 to TRBJ2-6; tentative D call: TRBD2 (5 bases). This CDR3 has 18 amino acids. Germline CDR1 and CDR2: PRHDT and FYEKMQ (reference sequence). The V end was cut by 6 bases, the J end by 0 bases, with 18 bases between. CDR3 sequence: CASSSPSGVISGANVLTF. CDR3 coding DNA: TGTGCCAGCAGTTCCCCCTCCGGGGTAATCTCTGGGGCCAACGTCCTGACTTTC. Drawing the rest from reference TRBV13 and TRBJ2-6, the complete variable domain is AAGVIQSPRHLIKEKRETATLKCYPIPRHDTVYWYQQGPGQDPQFLISFYEKMQSDKGSIPDRFSAQQFSDYHSELNMSSLELGDSALYFCASSSPSGVISGANVLTFGAGSRLTVL.

This chain links TRBV7-2 with TRBJ1-4, with unresolved D. Trimming took off 2 bases at V and 0 bases at J, with 4 bases between the two ends. The CDR3 length is 14 residues. CDR1 and CDR2 from the germline V gene are SGHTA and FQGNSA. The CDR3, as DNA: TGTGCCAGCAGCTTAATGGCAACTAATGAAAAACTGTTTTTT. Its translation: CASSLMATNEKLFF.

Only one count was recorded for this clone. The genes are TRBV4-3 and TRBJ2-2; D gene ambiguous. Trimming pared 0 bases from V and 8 bases from J, leaving 7 bases between. The CDR3 length is 13 residues. CDR1 and CDR2 from the germline V gene are LGHNA and YSLEER. The CDR3 reads CASSQEDRGELFF. DNA for the CDR3: TGCGCCAGCAGCCAAGAGGATAGGGGGGAGCTGTTTTTT.

The V and J genes are TRBV9 and TRBJ1-6; 7 bases line up with TRBD1. This CDR3 is 17 amino acids long. Germline lookup yields CDR1 SGDLS and CDR2 YYNGEE. J lost 10 bases, V lost 1 base, and 14 bases had no gene match. The CDR3 nucleotides are TGTGCCAGCAGCGTACCCCGAGGGACAGCGGGAGAGTCACCCCTCCACTTT. As protein: CASSVPRGTAGESPLHF.

A few counts support this clone. This chain uses TRBV28 with TRBJ2-7, with TRBD1 matching over 7 bases. Trimming removed 4 bases from V and 3 bases from J; junction bases left unmatched: 6. Germline V gene sequence: CDR1 MDHEN, CDR2 SYDVKM. The CDR3 extends over 14 amino acids. The DNA of the CDR3 is TGTGCCAGCAGTTCGACAGGGACGAACTACGAGCAGTACTTC. Protein product: CASSSTGTNYEQYF.

The chain's CDR3 is CSVEDLSRGYYEQYF. CDR3 nucleotides: TGCAGCGTTGAAGATCTTAGCAGGGGGTACTACGAGCAGTACTTC. The gene calls are TRBV29-1 and TRBJ2-7; 7 positions match TRBD1. Per germline, CDR1 SQVTM and CDR2 ANQGSEA. V shed 0 bases, J shed 3 bases, and the junction held 8 bases outside the gene matches. There are 15 residues in the CDR3.

This clone was picked up one time. DNA of the CDR3: TGTGCCAGCATCGGGGACAGGGGAGGGCTAGAGTTCTTC. Translated, it gives CASIGDRGGLEFF. This chain uses TRBV6-6 with TRBJ2-1; 10 bases fit TRBD1. Germline lookup yields CDR1 MNHNY and CDR2 SVGAGI (reference sequence). The CDR3 is 13 amino acids. The V and J ends lost 7 bases and 14 bases, in that order; junction bases with no gene match: 11.

The chain carries TRBV19 and TRBJ1-1; a possible D gene is TRBD1 (5 bases). The CDR3 has 15 residues. The V gene's germline CDR1 is LNHDA and CDR2 SQIVND (reference sequence). The germline V and J ends were trimmed by 6 bases and 5 bases, with 19 bases remaining between them. The CDR3 protein is CASSATRGKRTEAFF. In DNA form, the CDR3 reads TGTGCCAGTAGCGCGACCCGGGGCAAGAGGACTGAAGCTTTCTTT.

V gene TRBV11-2 combines with J gene TRBJ1-2, with D possibly matching TRBD1 (6 bases). The CDR3 is made up of 18 amino acids. The germline gives CDR1 SGHAT, CDR2 FQNNGV. Trimming cost V 2 bases and J 3 bases, with 22 bases left between them. DNA of the CDR3: TGTGCCAGCAGCTTAATTTCCGGGGGCAGCTTTAACGACTATGGCTACACCTTC. Protein product: CASSLISGGSFNDYGYTF.

This chain joins TRBV30 and TRBJ2-1, with D hard to call. V lost 4 bases to trimming and J lost 6 bases, with 22 bases between them. This CDR3 is built from 16 residues. The germline V gene encodes CDR1 GTSNPN and CDR2 SVGIG (reference sequence). CDR3 nucleotides: TGTGCCTGGACCCCGGCTTTGCGGCCCCGAGGCAATGAGCAGTTCTTC. Encoded protein: CAWTPALRPRGNEQFF.

Of note for this clone: This specimen includes other DNA sequences encoding the same CDR3. The chain has TRBV30 and TRBJ1-2, with a tentative D call TRBD1 (5 bases). With 0 bases removed from V and 2 bases from J, the gap between germline ends came to 10 bases. The V gene's germline CDR1 is GTSNPN and CDR2 SVGIG (reference sequence). This CDR3 contains 14 residues. CDR3 in DNA: TGTGCCTGGAGTGTGGGGACGGGGAACTATGGCTACACCTTC. Protein: CAWSVGTGNYGYTF.

The chain couples TRBV4-1 to TRBJ2-2; the D is unclear. Germline loops: CDR1 MGHRA, CDR2 YSYEKL. This CDR3 has 16 residues. The V and J ends lost 0 bases and 1 base respectively, with 9 bases between them. The DNA of the CDR3 is TGCGCCAGCAGCCAAGAGAGAAAAGAGAACACCGGGGAGCTGTTTTTT. Translating it yields CASSQERKENTGELFF.

The chain couples TRBV4-3 to TRBJ2-7, with D possibly being TRBD1 (6 bases). This CDR3 comprises 17 residues. Trimming removed 2 bases at V and 4 bases at J, with 21 bases between. Germline CDR1 is LGHNA and CDR2 is YSLEER. The CDR3 nucleotides read TGCGCCAGCAGCCAACGGGCAACAGGGTTCGGGGTATACGAGCAGTACTTC. Its protein is CASSQRATGFGVYEQYF.

Points on this clone: An end of the junction differs from the germline gene, which may be a read error. This rearrangement joins TRBV7-7 to TRBJ2-5; 7 nucleotides align to TRBD2. The CDR3 spans 15 residues. In germline, CDR1 is SSHAT, CDR2 FNYEAQ (reference sequence). The CDR3 bases are TGTGCTAGCAGCTTAGCGAGCGGGATGGGAGAGACCCAGTACTTC. This codes for CASSLASGMGETQYF.

The chain joins TRBV2 to TRBJ1-5, with TRBD1 identical over 8 bases. V was pared by 2 bases and J by 7 bases, with 7 bases of the junction left unmatched. The length of the CDR3 is 15 residues. Germline V gives CDR1 SNHLY, CDR2 FYNNEI. CDR3 protein: CASSEQGAGGQPQHF. As DNA, the CDR3 is TGTGCCAGCAGTGAACAGGGGGCCGGGGGACAGCCCCAGCATTTT.

This clone was observed a single time. The chain is built from TRBV7-9 and TRBJ1-2, with D perhaps TRBD1 (5 bases). Germline assignment: CDR1 SEHNR and CDR2 FQNEAQ (reference sequence). The CDR3 consists of 14 residues. Trimming took 5 bases from V and 4 from J, leaving 14 bases between them. The CDR3, as DNA: TGTGCCAGCAGCCCACAGGAAGGAGGCTATGGCTACACCTTC. Its protein is CASSPQEGGYGYTF.

As regards this clone: This sample includes further DNA sequences coding for the same CDR3. This rearrangement joins TRBV5-4 to TRBJ2-7, with 9 bases aligning to TRBD2. This CDR3 spans 14 amino acids. The J segment lost 3 bases and the V segment lost 2 bases, leaving 3 bases of the junction unmatched. Germline V gene sequence: CDR1 SGHNT, CDR2 YYREEE (reference sequence). CDR3 amino acids: CASSLAGGNYEQYF. The CDR3 nucleotides are TGTGCCAGCAGCTTAGCGGGAGGAAACTACGAGCAGTACTTC. Full variable domain (remainder filled in from reference TRBV5-4 and TRBJ2-7): ETGVTQSPTHLIKTRGQQVTLRCSSQSGHNTVSWYQQALGQGPQFIFQYYREEENGRGNFPPRFSGLQFPNYSSELNVNALELDDSALYLCASSLAGGNYEQYFGPGTRLTVT.

The chain links TRBV5-4 to TRBJ2-3; D uncertain. The V gene's germline CDR1 is SGHNT and CDR2 YYREEE (reference sequence). The CDR3 covers 14 residues. V lost 0 bases and J lost 6, with 11 bases in between. The CDR3 spells CASSLGLLLDTQYF. As DNA, the CDR3 is TGTGCCAGCAGCTTGGGCCTCCTTCTGGATACGCAGTATTTT.

The genes are TRBV5-1 and TRBJ2-3; tentative D call: TRBD1 (6 bases). Trimming took 3 bases from V and 1 from J, leaving 12 bases between them. This CDR3 is built from 15 residues. The germline gives CDR1 SGHRS, CDR2 YFSETQ. The CDR3 DNA reads TGCGCCAGCAGCTCAACAGGGAGAGGCACAGATACGCAGTATTTT. The encoded protein is CASSSTGRGTDTQYF.

The chain is built from TRBV15 and TRBJ1-6, with D unclear. Per germline, CDR1 LNHNV and CDR2 YYDKDF (reference sequence). The ends were cut back, 1 base at V and 8 bases at J, with 9 bases in the middle. The CDR3 totals 14 residues. CDR3: CATSRGGGDSPLHF. The CDR3 DNA reads TGTGCCACCAGCAGAGGAGGTGGGGATTCACCCCTCCACTTT.

The CDR3: CASSWRGRETQYF. CDR3 DNA: TGTGCCAGCAGCTGGAGGGGACGGGAGACCCAGTACTTC. The J gene is TRBJ2-5, the V gene TRBV13; maybe TRBD2 (6 bases). V was clipped by 4 bases and J by 5 bases, with 11 bases between them. The germline V gene encodes CDR1 PRHDT and CDR2 FYEKMQ (reference sequence). There are 13 residues in the CDR3.

The chain carries TRBV9 and TRBJ2-1, with 11 bases aligning to TRBD2. CDR1 is SGDLS and CDR2 is YYNGEE in the germline V gene. CDR3 size: 15 residues. The V and J ends lost 0 bases and 10 bases, in that order; junction bases with no gene match: 6. In DNA, the CDR3 is TGTGCCAGCAGCGTAGGAGTAATAGCGGGAGGGGAGCAGTTCTTC. It codes for CASSVGVIAGGEQFF.

The V and J genes are TRBV13 and TRBJ2-1, with D possibly being TRBD2 (7 bases). The CDR3 loop spans 15 amino acids. Trimming took off 1 base at V and 9 bases at J, with 16 bases between the two ends. CDR1 and CDR2 (germline): PRHDT, FYEKMQ (reference sequence). The CDR3 loop reads CASSLEDRGACEQFF. For the CDR3, the DNA is TGTGCCAGCAGCTTAGAGGACCGGGGGGCCTGTGAGCAGTTCTTC.

Remarks on this clone: Distinct nucleotide sequences in the sample also encode this CDR3. The V and J genes are TRBV6-5 and TRBJ2-4; 7 bases line up with TRBD1. Germline V gene lookup returns CDR1 MNHEY and CDR2 SVGAGI. Trimming took 4 bases from V and 4 from J; bases not matched to a gene: 7. This CDR3 has 15 residues. CDR3 in amino acids: CASSSPGTAKNIQYF. CDR3 coding DNA: TGTGCCAGCAGTTCCCCCGGGACAGCGAAAAACATTCAGTACTTC.

Of note for this clone: The junction and the germline gene differ at one end; a read error may be behind it. In nucleotides, the CDR3 is TGTGCCAGCAGGGAAGCGGGGGGGCAAGAGACCCAGTACTTC. Translated: CASREAGGQETQYF. The V call is TRBV2, the J call TRBJ2-5, with 10 bases identical to TRBD2. Germline V gene lookup returns CDR1 SNHLY and CDR2 FYNNEI. There are 14 residues in the CDR3.

The chain combines TRBV30 with TRBJ2-7, with 7 bases that match TRBD1. CDR1 is GTSNPN and CDR2 is SVGIG in the germline V gene (reference sequence). V was clipped by 3 bases and J by 4 bases; unmatched bases: 9. This CDR3 comprises 14 residues. The CDR3 here is CAWSAGGQGYEQYF. CDR3 bases: TGTGCCTGGAGCGCAGGGGGTCAAGGATACGAGCAGTACTTC.

J is TRBJ1-6 and V is TRBV12-2. TRBV12-2 is a pseudogene locus. The CDR3 covers 18 residues. The CDR3: CASRSGQMRSSYNSPLHF. The CDR3 DNA sequence: TGTGCAAGTCGTTCCGGGCAGATGAGAAGCTCCTATAATTCACCCCTCCACTTT.